The source of this TCR beta chain is a study of cytomegalovirus exposure and HLA in healthy donors (TCRdb year 2017). Background on the whole study: An earlier analysis of more than 550 of the donors reported 276 Gb of sequence data and around 120 million unique TCR beta sequences obtained from about 179 million T cells. Approximately 330 gigabases of sequencing data and about 92 million unique TCR sequences made up an early release that covered some 640 HLA-typed donors. Of the approximately 400 genotyped donors, 81% were placed in the genetic ancestry cluster associated with self-reported Caucasian donors. The study aimed to test whether cataloging public T cell receptors could reveal signatures of past pathogen exposure. The study profiled the T cell repertoires of hundreds of subjects by immunosequencing and related them to cytomegalovirus serostatus. Along with the approximately 650-subject first cohort, a separate validation cohort of over a hundred different subjects was used. The study combined high-throughput TCR immunosequencing, statistical association of individual TCRs with disease status, and machine learning to predict cytomegalovirus infection status. In a later analysis, previously published TCR beta repertoires from several hundred donors were re-analyzed and high-resolution HLA genotyping was added so that TCR occurrence patterns could be studied. Rather than drawing on any new phenotypic data, the later analysis identified candidate immune exposures from TCR beta sequences and the way those sequences occurred across donors. An earlier analysis of about 600 of the donors used high-throughput TCR beta sequencing to judge whether each TCR beta V gene segment behaved as functional or pseudogenic. Donor age, sex, ethnicity and CMV serostatus were compiled alongside the repertoire data. In a later genetic analysis, genome-wide SNP genotypes for about 65% of the 666 donors were used, and that subset was treated as a discovery cohort. All discovery cohort repertoires had been generated using a single sequencing platform. Class I and class II HLA loci were covered by the typing at four-digit resolution. The number of donors typed differed by locus, with about 629-630 for A, B, C, DRB1 and DQB1, around 500 for DQA1, about 610 for DPA1, and under 490 for DPB1. Five DR-DQ haplotypes were treated as single units for association and clustering because of strong linkage in the cohort. Among approximately 370 genotyped donors of the cohort, an average of around 220,000 unique TCR beta nucleotide sequences was sequenced per donor, of which about 18% were non-productive.

Receptors were amplified or captured by the immunoSEQ multiplex PCR assay. The multiplex PCR relied on a mix of 60 forward primers for TCR Vbeta segments and 13 reverse primers for TCR Jbeta segments. The CDR3 region of rearranged TCR beta genes was amplified from genomic DNA by a multiplex PCR assay. The Illumina HiSeq System was used to sequence the amplified TCR beta libraries as 87-base-pair reads. In the source study's methods: Across the 670 or so repertoires, a later analysis counted about 81 million unique TCR beta chains, roughly 11 million of which were shared by at least two donors. Raw reads were error-corrected and collapsed into unique sequences by a nearest-neighbor algorithm in which closely related sequences were merged to remove PCR and sequencing errors. Alignment of CDR3 sequences to IMGT reference sequences was used to assign V, D and J gene segments. For a sequence to be retained, at least a six-nucleotide match to both a V gene segment and a J gene segment was required. A rearrangement counted as productive if the CDR3 had no stop codons and remained in frame with V and J, and every other rearrangement counted as non-productive. Following IMGT convention, CDR3 was defined as the stretch from the second conserved V-encoded cysteine up to the conserved J-encoded phenylalanine. In an earlier analysis of 550 to 650 of the donors, sequences lacking an unambiguous match to a single V gene segment were excluded. An earlier analysis of approximately 590 of the donors called V segments functional above 56.7% productive rearrangements and segregating when the between-donor standard deviation exceeded 5%. A statistical classification framework was built to diagnose cytomegalovirus status from the catalog of TCR beta chain sequences. V and J gene assignment, in a later analysis, came from comparing TCR nucleotide sequences with IMGT/GENE-DB human TR gene sequences. The TCRdist pipeline was used in a later analysis to assign CDR3 sequences and most-parsimonious VDJ recombination scenarios. In a later analysis, each TCR beta chain was defined by its CDR3 amino acid sequence together with its V-gene family, and reads without a unique V-gene family were excluded. As a way to deal with suspected cross-contamination and a sequencing artifact, a later analysis dropped approximately 590 nucleotide sequences that were highly shared and had low generation probability. A later analysis calculated a clonal expansion index for each public chain from normalized within-repertoire ranks of inferred template counts. Generation probabilities in a later analysis came from a VDJ recombination model fitted to out-of-frame rearrangements, and those results were checked against IGoR. Hypergeometric tests were used in a later analysis to score TCR-TCR, TCR-HLA and TCR-CMV co-occurrence, with a repertoire-size bias correction applied to the TCR pairs. False discovery rates were estimated in a later analysis by permuting HLA or CMV assignments 20 times. In a later analysis, co-occurring TCRs were grouped using DBSCAN, with TCRdist sequence similarity added in when clustering inside HLA-allele-positive subsets. Co-occurrence clustering excluded repertoires with fewer than 30,000 or more than 120,000 public chains, plus five with anomalous nucleotide sharing. Here the immuneACCESS table is served through TCRdb, limited to in-frame sequences with V and J called. Missing clones are a known gap in these copies; in checked studies unresolved V genes cover under half, and the rest lacks a known reason. V and J calls and clone size follow that table, whereas D and trimming were derived from the DNA. The data table for this sample lists 150,000 to 200,000 clones. Of the sample, roughly 2% falls within the top ten clones.

Broad study findings and their caveats: CMV serostatus was the only immune exposure information available for the cohort. V-gene and J-gene trimming of TCR beta chains was associated with a missense DCLRE1C variant in a later genetic analysis, and the association was replicated in an independent cohort. In a later analysis, HLA-associated TCR beta chains showed more clonal expansion and lower generation probabilities than non-associated chains that were equally common. A total of 150 to 200 TCR beta chains were listed by the study as associated with cytomegalovirus. Correlated functional status among segregating V segments might be attributable to linkage disequilibrium, but an unknown experimental factor could not be ruled out. HLA typing was unavailable for some donors at each locus, so association tests used only the typed subset. The 87-base-pair reads could not distinguish some IMGT-functional V segments, including TRBV6-2 and TRBV6-3, so those segments were excluded. A later analysis reported that several top co-occurrence clusters appeared linked to parvovirus B19, influenza, CMV and Epstein-Barr virus. According to a later analysis, most CMV-associated TCR beta chains appeared to be HLA-restricted, and the HLA associations seemed to be driven largely by CMV exposure. Specific HLA alleles were associated with 15,000 to 20,000 TCR beta sequences at a false discovery rate of 0.05 in a later analysis. When HLA alleles, especially DR and DQ, strongly co-occurred, attributing TCR associations to individual alleles was difficult. Sequencing depth was assumed to be roughly uniform across donors in the presence/absence analyses, though that assumption may not hold. Most TCR sequences were seen in very few donors, while some public TCRs were found in many individuals. Because counts were too low, more than 15 rarely observed V segments, including chromosome 9 orphons, were left out of the earlier analysis of some 600 of the donors. An earlier analysis of around 540 of the donors showed that most TCR beta V segments appeared in productive rearrangements either about 87% or about 30% of the time, which broadly matched IMGT annotations. A few of the identified cytomegalovirus-associated TCR beta chains were confirmed in vitro to be specific for cytomegalovirus antigens. A cluster of highly shared sequence variants was judged likely to represent a technical artifact of the sequencing pipeline. The classifier was reported to diagnose cytomegalovirus status with high specificity and sensitivity in both the original and validation cohorts. This cohort had only TCR beta chains sequenced, and the lack of alpha or paired-chain data limited which features could be detected. A later analysis found that TCR association rates varied across HLA loci, with DRB1 alleles showing the most associated TCRs and HLA-C alleles the fewest. A further reported finding was that TCR beta sequences accurately predicted the HLA-A and HLA-B alleles for most subjects in the first cohort. According to a later genetic analysis, donors in an Asian-associated ancestry cluster had fewer N-insertions in productive TCRs than the approximately 650-donor mean. The authors suggested that the approach could potentially be extended to other disease states and immunological phenotypes.

The cohort comprised around 700 healthy bone marrow donors. Cohort members were all nominally healthy when sampled, although unrecorded immune exposures were likely present. The donor was CMV seronegative and was included in the group of a few hundred seronegative cohort members. A peripheral blood sample was collected from each donor, and TCR beta sequencing was performed on peripheral blood mononuclear cells. The Qiagen DNeasy Blood Extraction Kit was used to extract genomic DNA from the blood cell samples. On this clone: The specificity of this receptor is unknown.

As encoded in the germline V gene (reference sequence), CDR1 is MNHEY while CDR2 is SMNVEV. Clipping removes 5 bases from V and 3 bases from J, with 8 as the unmatched junction base count. The CDR3 starts with the cysteine, ends with the phenylalanine, and has 17 residues. The kept DNA is CDR3 alone, 51 bases in frame from the first base. The sample was PBMCs. The sequence is built from TRBV27 and TRBJ2-7, and 15 bases in between align with TRBD2. The sequence derives from a man aged 25 to 40 in good health and CMV-seronegative. In nucleotide form, the sequence is TGTGCCAGCAGTAAGCCCGGGACTAGCGGGAGGATCTACGAGCAGTACTTC. This encodes CASSKPGTSGRIYEQYF.